This T cell receptor beta chain was sequenced in a study of cytomegalovirus exposure and HLA in healthy donors (TCRdb year 2017). With regard to the full study: According to an earlier analysis of 587 of the donors, roughly 180 million T cells yielded some 120 million unique TCR beta sequences and roughly 280 Gb of sequence data. The later analysis used no new phenotypic data to find candidate immune exposures, relying instead on TCR beta sequences and their occurrence across donors. The T cell repertoires of roughly 660 subjects were profiled by immunosequencing and related to cytomegalovirus serostatus. The study aimed to test whether signatures of past pathogen exposure could be identified by cataloging public T cell receptors. In a later genetic analysis, genome-wide SNP genotypes for about 65% of the 666 donors were used, and that subset was treated as a discovery cohort. In addition to the first cohort of 650 to 800 subjects, a separate validation cohort of 130 or so different subjects was used. Among the approximately 400 genotyped donors, about 85% belonged to the genetic ancestry cluster associated with self-reported Caucasian donors. Around 320 gigabases of sequencing data and approximately 80 million unique TCR sequences were included in an early release covering around 600 HLA-typed donors. Typing coverage differed by locus: A, B, C, DRB1 and DQB1 were typed in roughly 629-640 donors, DQA1 in 500 to 550, DPA1 in 600 to 610, and DPB1 in approximately 450. On average, around 200,000 unique TCR beta nucleotide sequences were sequenced per donor among a few hundred genotyped donors of the cohort, with 15% to 20% of those sequences being non-productive. A few DR-DQ haplotypes were handled as single units for association and clustering because linkage in the cohort was strong. HLA typing covered class I and class II loci at four-digit resolution. Donor age, sex, ethnicity and CMV serostatus were compiled alongside the repertoire data. An earlier analysis of 587 of the donors applied high-throughput TCR beta sequencing to assess whether each TCR beta V gene segment acted as functional or pseudogenic. All discovery cohort repertoires had been generated using a single sequencing platform. The study combined high-throughput TCR immunosequencing, statistical association of individual TCRs with disease status, and machine learning to predict cytomegalovirus infection status. In a later analysis, previously published TCR beta repertoires from about 640 donors were re-analyzed and high-resolution HLA genotyping was added so that TCR occurrence patterns could be studied.

The cohort consisted of 600 to 750 healthy bone marrow donors. All cohort members were sampled while nominally healthy, although unrecorded immune exposures were likely present. The donor was CMV seropositive and belonged to the group of some 290 seropositive cohort members. Every donor gave a peripheral blood sample, and the peripheral blood mononuclear cells from that sample were used for TCR beta sequencing. Genomic DNA extraction from the blood cell samples was performed with the Qiagen DNeasy Blood Extraction Kit. CDR1 and CDR2, looked up from the germline V gene (reference sequence), are SGHNT and YYREEE. V is clipped by 4 bases and J by 6 bases, and the sequence between their germline boundaries is 11 bases long. From the cysteine up to the phenylalanine, the CDR3 has a length of 14 residues. The CDR3 DNA has 42 bases and is translated from base 1. As regards this clone: There is no known antigen for this receptor.

The research as a whole found: Sequencing depth was assumed to be roughly uniform across donors in the presence/absence analyses, though that assumption may not hold. In a later analysis, the rate of TCR association differed among HLA loci, with DRB1 alleles having the most associated TCRs and HLA-C alleles having the fewest. The earlier analysis of approximately 540 of the donors excluded some 15 rarely observed V segments, including chromosome 9 orphons, because counts were too low. Assigning TCR associations to individual alleles was difficult when HLA alleles, especially DR and DQ, strongly co-occurred. While some public TCRs were present in many individuals, most TCR sequences turned up only very rarely across donors. Immune exposure information for the cohort was limited to CMV serostatus. A further reported finding was that TCR beta sequences accurately predicted the HLA-A and HLA-B alleles for most subjects in the first cohort. According to a later genetic analysis, donors in an Asian-associated ancestry cluster had fewer N-insertions in productive TCRs than the roughly 670-donor mean. A later analysis found that most CMV-associated TCR beta chains appeared HLA-restricted, with HLA associations seemingly driven largely by CMV exposure. A cluster of highly shared sequence variants was judged likely to represent a technical artifact of the sequencing pipeline. In a later analysis, HLA-associated TCR beta chains were found to be more clonally expanded and to have lower generation probabilities than equally common non-associated chains. In this cohort, only TCR beta chains were sequenced, and detectable features were limited by the absence of alpha or paired-chain data. The authors suggested that the approach could potentially be extended to other disease states and immunological phenotypes. The classifier was reported to diagnose cytomegalovirus status with high specificity and sensitivity in both the original and validation cohorts. A total of fewer than 200 TCR beta chains were listed by the study as associated with cytomegalovirus. Specific HLA alleles were associated with about 17,000 TCR beta sequences at a false discovery rate of 0.05 in a later analysis. Broadly in line with IMGT annotations, most TCR beta V segments showed up in productive rearrangements about 90% or about 30% of the time in an earlier analysis of a few hundred of the donors. According to a later analysis, parvovirus B19, influenza, CMV and Epstein-Barr virus appeared linked to several top co-occurrence clusters. Linkage disequilibrium might explain the correlated functional status among segregating V segments, but an unknown experimental factor could not be ruled out. In a later genetic analysis, a missense DCLRE1C variant was associated with V-gene and J-gene trimming of TCR beta chains, and the association was replicated in an independent cohort. Three of the identified cytomegalovirus-associated TCR beta chains were confirmed in vitro to be specific for cytomegalovirus antigens. Some IMGT-functional V segments, including TRBV6-2 and TRBV6-3, could not be distinguished by the 87-base-pair reads and were therefore excluded. Because some donors lacked HLA typing at each locus, the association tests relied only on the typed subset.

Libraries were prepared through the immunoSEQ multiplex PCR assay. For the multiplex PCR, a mixture combining 60 forward primers for TCR Vbeta segments and 13 reverse primers for TCR Jbeta segments was used. The CDR3 region of rearranged TCR beta genes was amplified from genomic DNA by a multiplex PCR assay. The amplified TCR beta libraries were sequenced on the Illumina HiSeq System as 87-base-pair reads. Regarding the original processing steps: A later analysis tallied 75 million to 95 million unique TCR beta chains across the 660 or so repertoires, and approximately 9.9 million of those chains were shared by two or more donors. To remove PCR and sequencing errors, raw reads were error-corrected and collapsed into unique sequences using a nearest-neighbor algorithm that merged closely related sequences. To assign V, D and J gene segments, CDR3 sequences were aligned to IMGT reference sequences. For a sequence to be retained, a match of at least six nucleotides to both a V gene segment and a J gene segment was required. Rearrangements were classified as productive when the CDR3 lacked stop codons and remained in frame with V and J, and all other rearrangements were classified as non-productive. CDR3 was defined according to IMGT convention as the region running from the second conserved V-encoded cysteine to the conserved J-encoded phenylalanine. Sequences without an unambiguous match to a single V gene segment were excluded from the earlier analysis of about 600 of the donors. An earlier analysis of fewer than 650 of the donors classified V segments as functional when productive rearrangements were above 56.7% and as segregating when the standard deviation between donors was above 5%. A statistical classification framework was built for diagnosing cytomegalovirus status from the catalog of TCR beta chain sequences. A later analysis assigned V and J genes by comparing TCR nucleotide sequences with IMGT/GENE-DB human TR gene sequences. The TCRdist pipeline was used in a later analysis to assign CDR3 sequences and most-parsimonious VDJ recombination scenarios. In a later analysis, each TCR beta chain was defined by its CDR3 amino acid sequence together with its V-gene family, and reads without a unique V-gene family were excluded. As a way to deal with suspected cross-contamination and a sequencing artifact, a later analysis dropped 450 to 600 nucleotide sequences that were highly shared and had low generation probability. For each public chain, a later analysis derived a clonal expansion index from normalized ranks of inferred template counts within each repertoire. In a later analysis, generation probabilities were computed using a VDJ recombination model fitted to out-of-frame rearrangements, and the results were checked against IGoR. In a later analysis, TCR-TCR, TCR-HLA and TCR-CMV co-occurrence was scored with hypergeometric tests, and a repertoire-size bias correction was applied to TCR pairs. A later analysis estimated false discovery rates by permuting HLA or CMV assignments 20 times. A later analysis grouped co-occurring TCRs with DBSCAN, adding TCRdist sequence similarity when clustering within HLA-allele-positive subsets. Repertoires with fewer than 30,000 or more than 120,000 public chains were left out of co-occurrence clustering, as were several repertoires with anomalous nucleotide sharing. In its TCRdb copy, this immuneACCESS table keeps in-frame sequences only and misses some clones. Where compared with another copy, unresolved V genes explain less than half of these, and the others have no known cause. V and J calls and clone size are copied from that table; D and trimming were computed from the DNA. The sample table on file contains approximately 76,000 clones. 3.5% to 4% of the sample belongs to the ten largest clones.

The sequencing sample was made of PBMCs. This chain joins TRBV5-4 to TRBJ1-6; the D gene cannot be resolved reliably. This sequence originates from a man between 18 and 35 years old in good health and CMV-seropositive. The CDR3 region: CASSTRVGNSPLHF. In nucleotide form, the sequence is TGTGCCAGCAGCACGAGGGTAGGTAATTCACCCCTCCACTTT.